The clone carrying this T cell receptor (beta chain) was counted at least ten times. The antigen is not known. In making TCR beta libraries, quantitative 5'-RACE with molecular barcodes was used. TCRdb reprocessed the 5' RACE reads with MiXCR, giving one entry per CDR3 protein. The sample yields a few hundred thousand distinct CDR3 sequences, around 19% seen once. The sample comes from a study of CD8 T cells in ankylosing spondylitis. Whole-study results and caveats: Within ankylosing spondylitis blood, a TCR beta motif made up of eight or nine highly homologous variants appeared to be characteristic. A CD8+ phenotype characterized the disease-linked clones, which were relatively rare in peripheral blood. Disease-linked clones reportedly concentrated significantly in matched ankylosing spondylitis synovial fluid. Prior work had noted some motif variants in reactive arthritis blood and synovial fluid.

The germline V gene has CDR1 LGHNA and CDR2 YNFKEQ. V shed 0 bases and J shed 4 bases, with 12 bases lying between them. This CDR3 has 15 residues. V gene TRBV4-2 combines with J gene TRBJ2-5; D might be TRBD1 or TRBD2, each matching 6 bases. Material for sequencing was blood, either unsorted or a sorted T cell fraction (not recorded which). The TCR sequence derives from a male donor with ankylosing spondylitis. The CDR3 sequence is CASSQDLGGLETQYF. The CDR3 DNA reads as TGTGCCAGCAGCCAAGATCTCGGGGGCCTAGAGACCCAGTACTTC.